The 22 T cell receptor beta chains given below trace back to one sample, sequenced in a study of control samples from healthy donors and cancer patients. Assay: immunoSEQ multiplex PCR; the TCRdb copy retains only in-frame clones and omits some. The sample shows approximately 86,000 clones, 86% of them seen only once. The sample was blood. These receptor sequences come from a young man in good health.

V usage is TRBV18 and J usage is TRBJ1-2; D is perhaps TRBD1 (6 bases). The germline CDR1 and CDR2 sequences are KGHSH and LQKENI. This CDR3 is built from 13 residues. Trimming removed 2 bases from V and 10 bases from J, with 14 bases in between. The CDR3 protein is CASSPSRGEIYTF. As DNA, the CDR3 is TGTGCCAGCTCACCATCAAGGGGGGAGATCTACACCTTC.

This chain uses TRBV19 with TRBJ2-2; perhaps TRBD1 as D (5 bases). The CDR3 runs 14 residues. V lost 7 bases and J lost 7, with 16 bases in between. Germline loops: CDR1 LNHDA, CDR2 SQIVND (reference sequence). The CDR3 DNA reads TGTGCCAGTATGGGGCAGGGTGGTATCGGGGAGCTGTTTTTT. Its translation is CASMGQGGIGELFF.

This sequence joins TRBV5-6 and TRBJ2-7; no reliable D call. Looked up from germline, CDR1 is SGHDT and CDR2 is YYEEEE. The CDR3 contains 14 residues. Trimming removed 1 base at V and 0 bases at J, with 8 bases between. CDR3 in amino acids: CASSLTSNSYEQYV. CDR3 coding DNA: TGTGCCAGCAGCTTGACGTCCAACTCCTACGAGCAGTACGTC.

The V gene is TRBV9, the J gene TRBJ2-3; no firm D call. Per germline, CDR1 SGDLS and CDR2 YYNGEE. This CDR3 is built from 16 residues. Trimming took off 0 bases at V and 2 bases at J, with 13 bases between the two ends. CDR3 sequence reads: CASSVGISHLTDTQYF. The DNA for the CDR3 is TGTGCCAGCAGCGTAGGGATTAGCCATCTCACAGATACGCAGTATTTT.

The chain recombines TRBV28 with TRBJ1-1; D is undetermined. Germline V gene lookup returns CDR1 MDHEN and CDR2 SYDVKM. The CDR3 loop spans 11 amino acids. V dropped 3 bases and J dropped 11 bases, with 10 bases sitting between them. In DNA, the CDR3 is TGTGCCAGCAGTTTGCCCCCCGGGGCTTTCTTT. Protein sequence: CASSLPPGAFF.

This chain links TRBV27 with TRBJ1-1, with D possibly being TRBD1 (6 bases). Trimming stripped 3 bases from V and 6 bases from J, with 11 bases between. This CDR3 is 13 amino acids long. Germline V gene sequence: CDR1 MNHEY, CDR2 SMNVEV (reference sequence). CDR3 nucleotides: TGTGCCAGCAGTTTTGGGGGGGCCGCTGAAGCTTTCTTT. It specifies CASSFGGAAEAFF.

This clone was seen only once. The chain carries TRBV18 and TRBJ1-5; 7 bases map to TRBD1. This CDR3 spans 14 amino acids. With V trimmed by 2 bases and J by 6 bases, 4 bases remained unmatched. Germline loops: CDR1 KGHSH, CDR2 LQKENI. The CDR3 coding sequence is TGTGCCAGCTCACCAGACAGGGTCAGTCAGCCCCAGCATTTT. It yields the protein CASSPDRVSQPQHF. The full variable domain, its missing parts supplied by reference TRBV18 and TRBJ1-5, is NAGVMQNPRHLVRRRGQEARLRCSPMKGHSHVYWYRQLPEEGLKFMVYLQKENIIDESGMPKERFSAEFPKEGPSILRIQQVVRGDSAAYFCASSPDRVSQPQHFGDGTRLSIL.

This sequence joins TRBV18 and TRBJ2-1, with D perhaps given as TRBD1 or TRBD2 (5 bases each). This CDR3 has 12 amino acids. Germline CDR1 KGHSH, CDR2 LQKENI. Trimming took off 5 bases at V and 7 bases at J, with 9 bases between the two ends. CDR3 bases: TGTGCCAGCTCAAGAGAGGGGAATGAGCAGTTCTTC. Encoded protein: CASSREGNEQFF.

The V and J genes are TRBV2 and TRBJ1-1; D gene unclear. Trimming took off 3 bases at V and 1 base at J, with 9 bases between the two ends. Per the germline V gene, CDR1 is SNHLY and CDR2 is FYNNEI. The CDR3 covers 14 residues. CDR3: CASSEEEPNTEAFF. CDR3 bases: TGTGCCAGCAGTGAGGAGGAGCCGAACACTGAAGCTTTCTTT.

This sequence joins TRBV4-1 and TRBJ2-5; D is perhaps TRBD2 (5 bases). Germline V gene data show CDR1 as MGHRA and CDR2 as YSYEKL. The V end was cut by 6 bases, the J end by 3 bases, with 11 bases between. There are 13 residues in the CDR3. The CDR3: CASSFMEEETQYF. The CDR3 region has the DNA TGCGCCAGCAGTTTCATGGAGGAAGAGACCCAGTACTTC.

This chain uses TRBV6-5 with TRBJ2-7, with 11 bases matching TRBD1. After removal of 6 bases from V and 7 bases from J, the junction contained 8 bases not matched to a gene. This CDR3 has 14 amino acids. Germline loops: CDR1 MNHEY, CDR2 SVGAGI. The CDR3 here is CASSSGTGGYEQYF. The CDR3 bases are TGTGCCAGCAGCTCCGGGACAGGGGGTTATGAGCAGTACTTC.

In its sample, this clone was seen once. The rearrangement links TRBV6-5 to TRBJ1-5; 7 bases are a match to TRBD1. The CDR3 extends over 14 amino acids. Trimming removed 6 bases from V and 2 bases from J; junction bases left unmatched: 4. The germline V gene encodes CDR1 MNHEY and CDR2 SVGAGI. The CDR3 DNA is TGTGCCAGCAGACGGGACAGCGGCAATCAGCCCCAGCATTTT. It encodes CASRRDSGNQPQHF.

This sequence joins TRBV6-1 and TRBJ2-7; D unresolved. This CDR3 contains 14 residues. The ends were cut back, 1 base at V and 0 bases at J, with 7 bases in the middle. Germline V gene sequence: CDR1 MNHNS, CDR2 SASEGT. CDR3 sequence: CASSEVGRSYEQYF. The CDR3 DNA follows: TGTGCCAGCAGTGAAGTGGGTCGCTCCTACGAGCAGTACTTC.

The chain carries TRBV24-1 and TRBJ2-1, with D perhaps TRBD1 (6 bases). V lost 8 bases to trimming and J lost 5 bases, with 9 bases between them. The CDR3 has 12 residues. CDR1 and CDR2 (germline): KGHDR, SFDVKD. CDR3 bases: TGTGCCACCAAGACAGGAGACAATGAGCAGTTCTTC. This translates into CATKTGDNEQFF.

This chain links TRBV5-1 with TRBJ1-2; D is possibly TRBD1 (6 bases). V shed 5 bases and J shed 7 bases, with 18 bases lying between them. CDR3 size: 14 residues. CDR1 and CDR2 from the germline V gene are SGHRS and YFSETQ. The CDR3 DNA sequence: TGCGCCAGCAGAGCCCACAGGGACGTCGGTGGCTACACCTTC. Its translation is CASRAHRDVGGYTF.

This chain connects TRBV6-6 to TRBJ1-6; D might be TRBD1 (5 bases). The CDR3 extends over 16 amino acids. The germline V gene has CDR1 MNHNY and CDR2 SVGAGI (reference sequence). V lost 0 bases and J lost 7, with 13 bases in between. This CDR3 is CASSYSEGKMNSPLHF. The CDR3 DNA reads as TGTGCCAGCAGTTACTCCGAGGGGAAAATGAATTCACCCCTCCACTTT.

The chain is built from TRBV20-1 and TRBJ1-1, with D hard to call. CDR1 and CDR2 (germline): DFQATT, SNEGSKA (reference sequence). The CDR3 consists of 11 residues. V lost 4 bases to trimming and J lost 6 bases, with 9 bases between them. The CDR3 coding sequence is TGCAGTGCTATAGGGATGGCTGAAGCTTTCTTT. This gives the protein CSAIGMAEAFF.

The chain has TRBV6-4 and TRBJ2-1; D is undetermined. Trimming took 0 bases from V and 12 from J, leaving 18 bases between them. Germline CDR1 MRHNA, CDR2 SNTAGT. The CDR3 length is 15 residues. DNA for the CDR3: TGTGCCAGCAGTGACTCGACGAAGGTAGGGCGAGGGCAGTTCTTC. This codes for CASSDSTKVGRGQFF.

This chain connects TRBV24-1 to TRBJ2-3; D perhaps matches TRBD2 (7 bases). V was cut by 7 bases and J by 2 bases, with 9 bases left in between. Germline-derived CDR1 and CDR2 are KGHDR and SFDVKD. The CDR3 has 13 amino acids. CDR3 sequence reads: CATSGGPTDTQYF. The CDR3, as DNA: TGTGCCACCAGCGGGGGGCCCACAGATACGCAGTATTTT.

The J gene is TRBJ2-3, the V gene TRBV3-1 (or the pseudogene TRBV3-2); the match to TRBD2 covers 12 bases. CDR1 is LGHDT and CDR2 is YNNKEL in the germline V gene (reference sequence). The CDR3 is 17 residues long. V shed 4 bases, J shed 1 base, and the junction held 6 bases outside the gene matches. This chain's CDR3 is CASSLRTSGARTDTQYF. The CDR3 DNA sequence: TGTGCCAGCAGCCTTCGGACTAGCGGGGCCCGCACAGATACGCAGTATTTT.

The chain is built from TRBV7-2 and TRBJ2-2; D possibly corresponds to TRBD1 (7 bases). The V gene lost 4 bases and the J gene lost 5 bases, with 17 bases spanning the gap. Germline V gives CDR1 SGHTA, CDR2 FQGNSA. CDR3 length equals 16 residues. CDR3 sequence reads: CASSSRGAGGTGELFF. In DNA form, the CDR3 reads TGTGCCAGCAGCTCTCGCGGGGCAGGGGGAACCGGGGAGCTGTTTTTT.

J is TRBJ1-2 and V is TRBV4-2, with D possibly being TRBD1 (5 bases). The CDR3 runs to 14 residues. V was trimmed by 6 bases and J by 2 bases, leaving 13 bases between them. Looked up from germline, CDR1 is LGHNA and CDR2 is YNFKEQ. DNA for the CDR3: TGTGCCAGCAGTTCCGGGGCGGACAACTATGGCTACACCTTC. Translation: CASSSGADNYGYTF.